What follows are 2 T cell receptor beta chains derived from one specimen sequenced in a study of T cells in women clearing cervical HPV infection. The table came from immunoSEQ multiplex PCR; TCRdb's copy has only in-frame clones and leaves some out. This table holds about 36,000 clones. Sequencing input: blood buffy coat. These receptors all come from a woman aged 18 to 69 with a cervical HPV16 infection that either progressed to CIN3+ or cleared (not recorded which).

About this clone itself: Sequencing ends 3 residues short of the CDR3 end; the germline J gene provides the rest. The genes are TRBV7-6 and TRBJ2-3, with D maybe TRBD1 (7 bases). V gave up 5 bases and J gave up 3 bases, with 18 bases separating them. The CDR3 totals 16 residues. Germline loops: CDR1 SGHVS, CDR2 FNYEAQ. The CDR3 loop is CASSRGGGRGTDTQYF. CDR3 DNA (partial): TGTGCCAGCAGCCGTGGAGGGGGCCGTGGGACAGATACG.

Remarks on this clone: The read terminates 3 residues before the CDR3 end, so the remaining end is supplied by the germline J gene. The chain links TRBV4-2 to TRBJ2-4; a weak D match, TRBD2 (6 bases). V lost 4 bases and J lost 5, with 12 bases in between. The CDR3 has 14 amino acids. Germline V CDR1 and CDR2: LGHNA, YNFKEQ. CDR3 DNA, as far as it was read: TGTGCCAGCAGCCCGGGACTTGGACAAAACATT. It is translated as CASSPGLGQNI. The full CDR3 protein reads CASSPGLGQNIQYF.